One sample yielded the 11 T cell receptor beta chains listed below, sequenced in a study of CD8+ T cells in alopecia areata. It was cDNA, reverse transcribed from extracted RNA, that served as the sequencing template. This table comes from immunoSEQ multiplex PCR, and its TCRdb copy is limited to in-frame clones, with some not included. The data show under 250,000 clones, 50% to 70% seen once. Treatment in this sample: oral pan-JAK inhibitor, 5-10 mg twice daily. The source material was CD4+ T cells sorted from blood, sampled at week 4, from a patient treated with tofacitinib. These receptor sequences come from a human donor with alopecia areata.

With respect to this clone: Other DNA sequences in the same sample also yield this CDR3. The genes are TRBV7-2 and TRBJ2-7; D gene uncertain. The germline V gene has CDR1 SGHTA and CDR2 FQGNSA. Trimming removed 1 base at V and 2 bases at J, with 9 bases between. The CDR3 sequence is 14 residues long. CDR3 region: CASSLGSGTYEQYF. CDR3 sequence (DNA): TGTGCCAGCAGCTTAGGTAGTGGCACCTACGAGCAGTACTTC.

This clone was seen a handful of times. V and J are TRBV5-1 and TRBJ1-2; D is possibly TRBD1 (5 bases). The CDR3 sequence is 14 residues long. V was shortened by 4 bases and J by 5 bases, with 15 bases between the two germline ends. Germline V lookup: CDR1 SGHRS, CDR2 YFSETQ. CDR3 sequence (DNA): TGCGCCAGCAGCCCGTCGGAGGGGCCGTATGGCTACACCTTC. This gives the protein CASSPSEGPYGYTF.

The chain is built from TRBV27 and TRBJ1-6; D remains ambiguous. This CDR3 is 16 amino acids long. V lost 0 bases, J lost 2 bases, and 8 bases lay in between. The V gene's germline CDR1 is MNHEY and CDR2 SMNVEV (reference sequence). The CDR3 is CASSLSSGTYNSPLHF. CDR3 nucleotide sequence: TGTGCCAGCAGTTTATCGAGTGGGACCTATAATTCACCCCTCCACTTT.

This clone appeared once. V gene TRBV11-2 combines with J gene TRBJ2-5; D unresolved. V lost 1 base to trimming and J lost 4 bases, with 7 bases between them. Germline V gene data show CDR1 as SGHAT and CDR2 as FQNNGV. CDR3 length equals 13 residues. CDR3: CASSLVLRETQYF. The CDR3 coding sequence is TGTGCCAGCAGCTTAGTACTCCGAGAGACCCAGTACTTC.

CDR3 coding DNA: TGTGCCAGCAGTCTGGGCCGGGACGGAGCCTATGGCTACACCTTC. Encoded protein: CASSLGRDGAYGYTF. V is TRBV6-6 and J is TRBJ1-2; D may be TRBD1 (5 bases). CDR1 and CDR2 (germline): MNHNY, SVGAGI (reference sequence). Trimming shortened V by 5 bases and J by 4 bases, and 17 bases separated the two germline ends. CDR3 size: 15 residues.

This chain links TRBV13 with TRBJ1-2; D is uncertain. This CDR3 spans 15 amino acids. Trimming pared 6 bases from V and 2 bases from J, leaving 16 bases between. Germline values: CDR1 PRHDT, CDR2 FYEKMQ (reference sequence). The CDR3 coding sequence is TGTGCCAGCAGTAATTCCGCTTTCTCCAACTATGGCTACACCTTC. It specifies CASSNSAFSNYGYTF.

The chain uses TRBV29-1 and TRBJ1-1; D remains ambiguous. Per the germline V gene, CDR1 is SQVTM and CDR2 is ANQGSEA. Trimming took 1 base from V and 6 from J, leaving 9 bases between them. This CDR3 contains 12 residues. The CDR3 DNA follows: TGCAGCGTTGAAGTTCCGGGCTCTGAAGCTTTCTTT. Residues: CSVEVPGSEAFF.

A single count supports this clone. The junction and the germline gene differ at one end; a read error may be behind it. V usage is TRBV5-6 and J usage is TRBJ2-7; no reliable D call. The CDR3 has 13 amino acids. CDR1 is SGHDT, CDR2 YYEEEE, per germline. The CDR3 loop reads CASSLPTGEHPDF. As DNA, the CDR3 is TGTGCCAGCAGCTTGCCTACCGGCGAACATCCGGACTTC.

The gene calls are TRBV27 and TRBJ1-4; D gene uncertain. Trimming left V 6 bases short and J 7 bases short, with 15 bases between. Germline CDR1 MNHEY, CDR2 SMNVEV (reference sequence). The CDR3 contains 14 residues. The CDR3 is CASRPQSPGEKLFF. The DNA of the CDR3 is TGTGCCAGCAGACCACAGTCTCCAGGTGAAAAACTGTTTTTT.

The rearrangement links TRBV5-1 to TRBJ2-1; 10 nucleotides agree with TRBD2. Germline values: CDR1 SGHRS, CDR2 YFSETQ. Losses at the gene ends were 4 bases for V and 5 bases for J; bases not matched to a gene: 6. The CDR3 sequence is 15 residues long. Here the CDR3 reads CASSNSGGAHNEQFF. The DNA of the CDR3 is TGCGCCAGCAGCAACAGCGGGGGGGCCCACAATGAGCAGTTCTTC.

There are a few counts of this clone. This chain links TRBV29-1 with TRBJ1-2, with TRBD1 as a possible D gene (5 bases). V lost 4 bases and J lost 2, with 11 bases in between. This CDR3 has 13 residues. Germline V gene sequence: CDR1 SQVTM, CDR2 ANQGSEA. CDR3 sequence: CSVGQLGNYGYTF. The CDR3 nucleotides are TGCAGCGTTGGACAGCTGGGAAACTATGGCTACACCTTC. Supplemented by reference TRBV29-1 and TRBJ1-2, the full variable domain reads SAVISQKPSRDICQRGTSLTIQCQVDSQVTMMFWYRQQPGQSLTLIATANQGSEATYESGFVIDKFPISRPNLTFSTLTVSNMSPEDSSIYLCSVGQLGNYGYTFGSGTRLTVV.